This T cell receptor (beta chain) came from a study of control samples from healthy donors and cancer patients (TCRdb year 2020). Regarding this clone: Its antigen is not yet known. No base qualities exist here, and no much larger clone lies one base off it.

Libraries were prepared through the immunoSEQ multiplex PCR assay. Held by TCRdb, this immuneACCESS table contains in-frame sequences only and omits some clones. Under half of the omission traces to an unresolved V gene where checked; the cause of the rest is unknown. This sample comprises approximately 94,000 clones, more than 85% of them detected only once. The top ten clonotypes cover around 1% of the sample. The TCR was taken from a woman aged 25 to 39 in good health. The specimen sequenced was blood.

In nucleotides, the sequence is TGCAGCGTCAGCCGGCGGGACAGGGGCTACGAGCAGTACTTC. Its translation reads: CSVSRRDRGYEQYF. The chain was built from TRBV29-1 and TRBJ2-7; TRBD1 aligns with 10 central bases. The CDR3 contains 14 residues, cysteine and phenylalanine counted. The entry retains the CDR3 DNA only, 42 bases that are in frame from base 1. CDR1 and CDR2, per the germline V gene, are SQVTM and ANQGSEA. Clipping removes 6 bases from V and 3 bases from J, with 8 as the unmatched junction base count.